The present T cell receptor beta chain was sequenced within a study of blood T cell repertoires in COVID-19. Background on the study: Acute and convalescent COVID-19 samples came from the United States, Italy and Spain. The analysed material was cDNA or gDNA that came from T cells, B-cell-depleted T cells, or PBMCs.

Original data processing: Amplification from reference gene primers served as the basis for estimated nucleated cell counts. The assay was immunoSEQ multiplex PCR, and TCRdb's table has in-frame clones only and misses some. That table gives V, J and clone size, and the DNA gave D and trimming. The sample lists about 170,000 clones; more than 75% were seen once. V gave up 2 bases and J gave up 1 base, with 13 bases separating them. The germline V gene encodes CDR1 MRHNA and CDR2 SNTAGT. The CDR3 loop spans 16 amino acids. This chain joins TRBV6-4 and TRBJ2-3, with a possible D match to TRBD2 (7 bases). The clonotype comes from a middle-aged man who had recovered from COVID-19. Input material: peripheral blood. DNA for the CDR3: TGTGCCAGCAGTGACACCGCGGGGGCGGGCACAGATACGCAGTATTTT. It yields the protein CASSDTAGAGTDTQYF.